This T cell receptor beta chain appears in the sequencing data of a study of CD8 T cells in Susac syndrome. V dropped 1 base and J dropped 5; count of bases not matched to a gene: 4. Germline V gives CDR1 MNHEY, CDR2 SVGEGT. This CDR3 contains 15 residues. Random hexamers primed reverse transcription of about 0.45 to 1 ug RNA. Coverage of TCR beta CDR3 amplification by immunoSEQ multiplex PCR extended to 54 Vbeta and 13 Jbeta. One entry per CDR3 protein, called by TCRdb with MiXCR from the immunoSEQ multiplex PCR reads. In the table there are around 270,000 distinct CDR3 sequences, about nine tenths of which are singletons. High-throughput TCR beta sequencing covered peripheral CD8+ and CD4+ T cells. TEMRA cells underwent FACS enrichment and CD8+ and CD4+ T cells underwent negative isolation.

The TCR comes from a human donor with multiple sclerosis. V gene TRBV6-2 or TRBV6-3 combines with J gene TRBJ2-1, with 8 nucleotides matching TRBD2. The sequenced sample consisted of CD8+ T cells from PBMCs. The CDR3 DNA reads TGTGCCAGCAGTTACTGGGCTAGCGGGCACAATGAGCAGTTCTTC. Amino acids: CASSYWASGHNEQFF.